The 14 T cell receptor beta chains given below trace back to one sample, sequenced in a study of CD8+ T cells in alopecia areata. cDNA reverse transcribed from extracted RNA served as the sequencing template. Data came from immunoSEQ multiplex PCR; TCRdb stores just in-frame clones and leaves some out. The sample is made up of about 120,000 clones, none counted only once. The sequenced sample consisted of lesional skin. The origin of the receptors is a C3H/HeJ mouse with alopecia areata. This line is of MHC haplotype H2-k.

This clone turned up a few times. Mouse gene names and germline throughout. The read stops 4 residues short of the end of the CDR3; the missing end is completed from the germline J gene. V is TRBV19 and J is TRBJ2-4; the match to TRBD1 covers 8 bases. The length of the CDR3 is 13 residues. Germline V lookup: CDR1 FNHDT, CDR2 SITEND (reference sequence). The CDR3 bases that were read are TGTGCCAGCAGTCCTCAGGGGGCGAAC. Protein sequence: CASSPQGAN. The CDR3, in full, reads CASSPQGANTLYF.

This clone has a handful of counts. At residue 10, the TCRdb amino acid sequence and the translated nucleotide sequence differ, so the protein here is the DNA translation. The gene names here belong to mouse. The CDR3 end falls 3 residues outside the read, so it is completed with the germline J gene. The chain is built from TRBV13-1 and TRBJ1-6; D not resolved. TRBJ1-6 is flagged as an ORF with uncertain function. V lost 3 bases to trimming and J lost 7 bases, with 8 bases between them. The germline V gene encodes CDR1 NSHNY and CDR2 SYGAGN. CDR3 size: 13 residues. The sequenced CDR3 bases are TGTGCCAGCAGTGTACACAAAAATTCGCCC. It is translated as CASSVHKNSP. The full CDR3 protein reads CASSVHKNSPLYF.

This clone was found a few times. All gene names here are mouse names. The observed sequence ends 4 residues before the CDR3 terminus, with the missing tail filled in from the germline J gene. V is TRBV14 and J is TRBJ2-1; 11 nucleotides line up with TRBD2. CDR3 size: 16 residues. Trimming cost V 1 base and J 1 base; bases outside gene matches: 1. Per the germline V gene, CDR1 is SGHDT and CDR2 is FRDEAV. The CDR3 DNA, read in part, is TGTGCCAGCAGTTTCGGACTGGGGGGAAACTATGCT. Translation: CASSFGLGGNYA. The entire CDR3 protein reads CASSFGLGGNYAEQFF.

With regard to this clone: Germline and genes: mouse. The read stops 4 residues short of the end of the CDR3; the missing end is completed from the germline J gene. The rearrangement joins TRBV14 to TRBJ1-1; 8 bases agree with TRBD1. Germline V lookup: CDR1 SGHDT, CDR2 FRDEAV. Trimming at V came to 5 bases and at J to 0 bases, leaving 3 bases not matched to a gene. The CDR3 runs 14 residues. Incomplete CDR3 DNA: TGTGCCAGCAGCCCGACAGGGGCAAACACA. Its protein product is CASSPTGANT. The CDR3, in full, reads CASSPTGANTEVFF. The full variable domain, in which reference TRBV14 and TRBJ1-1 provide the parts outside the CDR3, is EAGVTQSPRYAVLQEGQAVSFWCDPISGHDTLYWYQQPRDQGPQLLVYFRDEAVIDNSQLPSDRFSAVRPKGTNSTLKIQSAKQGDTATYLCASSPTGANTEVFFGKGTRLTVV.

This clone was picked up a small number of times. The protein recorded in TCRdb does not match the translated DNA at residue 14; the protein presented here comes from translating the DNA. The genes are named according to mouse. The DNA ends 3 residues before the CDR3 does, and the rest of the CDR3 is filled in from the germline J gene. The rearrangement joins TRBV13-2 to TRBJ1-6; 9 bases agree with TRBD1. TRBJ1-6 is an ORF; its function is uncertain. Losses at the gene ends were 1 base for V and 5 bases for J; bases not matched to a gene: 7. The CDR3 has 17 residues. Germline V gene sequence: CDR1 NNHNN, CDR2 SYGAGS (reference sequence). The covered CDR3 bases are TGTGCCAGCGGTGATATTCCCGGGACAGGGCATAATTCGCCC. Its protein product is CASGDIPGTGHNSP. In full, the CDR3 is CASGDIPGTGHNSPLYF.

This clone was picked up a small number of times. The protein given in TCRdb and the translation of the DNA differ at residue 11, and the sequence presented here derives from the DNA. Gene labels here are mouse ones. The read stops 3 residues short of the end of the CDR3; the missing end is completed from the germline J gene. This rearrangement joins TRBV13-3 to TRBJ1-3; 7 bases map to TRBD1. V lost 5 bases to trimming and J lost 2 bases; unmatched junction nucleotides: 4. The CDR3 sequence is 14 residues long. CDR1 and CDR2 from the germline V gene are NNHDY and SYVADS. CDR3 DNA (partial): TGTGCCAGCAGACAGACAGGGACTGGAAATACG. Translated, it gives CASRQTGTGNT. The whole CDR3 sequence reads CASRQTGTGNTLYF.

This clone was seen only a few times. Mouse names are used for the genes. The read ends 4 residues shy of where the CDR3 ends; the end is completed using the germline J gene. The chain is built from TRBV13-3 and TRBJ1-1, with TRBD1 matching over 8 bases. Germline CDR1 and CDR2: NNHDY and SYVADS. The CDR3 consists of 12 residues. Partial CDR3 DNA: TGTGCCAGCAGTCCGACAGGGGAA. The encoded protein is CASSPTGE. In full, the CDR3 is CASSPTGEEVFF.

Concerning this clone itself: Mouse names are used for the genes. From the germline J gene comes the end of the CDR3, since the read stops 4 residues before it. This chain joins TRBV31 and TRBJ1-1; D gene unclear. V lost 1 base and J 0 bases, leaving 3 bases between the germline ends. CDR3 length: 12 amino acids. Germline-derived CDR1 and CDR2 are GKSSPN and SITVG. CDR3 loop: CAWSRQNTEVFF. The CDR3 bases that were read are TGTGCCTGGAGTCGACAGAACACA.

Comments on this clone: Any gene name here is a mouse gene name. The read comes to an end 4 residues before the CDR3 does, leaving the germline J gene to fill in the end. The chain has TRBV13-3 and TRBJ2-4, with 12 bases identical to TRBD2. Germline lookup yields CDR1 NNHDY and CDR2 SYVADS. This CDR3 is built from 16 residues. The CDR3 DNA, read in part, is TGTGCCAGCAGCGTCGACTGGGGGGGCTCAAGAAAC. Its translation: CASSVDWGGSRN. The full CDR3 protein reads CASSVDWGGSRNTLYF.

This clone was seen more than once but under ten times. Mouse names are used for the genes. Sequencing ends 4 residues short of the CDR3 end; the germline J gene provides the rest. This rearrangement joins TRBV19 to TRBJ2-1; 8 positions match TRBD2. This CDR3 comprises 15 residues. Germline CDR1 FNHDT, CDR2 SITEND (reference sequence). The sequenced part of the CDR3 DNA is TGTGCCAGCAGTATAGGAAACTGGGGGTCCTCT. It translates to CASSIGNWGSS. The whole CDR3 region reads CASSIGNWGSSEQFF.

As concerns this clone: Any gene name here is a mouse gene name. The sequence runs out 4 residues before the end of the CDR3; the remainder is reconstructed from the germline J gene. V gene TRBV13-1 combines with J gene TRBJ1-1, with TRBD1 identical over 7 bases. Germline assignment: CDR1 NSHNY and CDR2 SYGAGN. The CDR3 contains 12 residues. The CDR3 DNA, read in part, is TGTGCCAGCAGTGGTAACAGGGGA. It specifies CASSGNRG. The whole CDR3 sequence reads CASSGNRGEVFF.

This clone was seen a handful of times. The germline and genes are mouse ones. The CDR3 end lies 4 residues beyond the end of the read and is filled in from the germline J gene. The V call is TRBV1, the J call TRBJ1-1; D not resolved. From germline, CDR1 is NSQYPW and CDR2 LRSPGD (reference sequence). The CDR3 totals 11 residues. CDR3 DNA, as far as it was read: TGCACCTGCAGTGCGGCAGGA. It yields the protein CTCSAAG. The whole CDR3 protein reads CTCSAAGEVFF. The full variable domain, rest sourced from reference TRBV1 and TRBJ1-1, is VTLLEQNPRWRLVPRGQAVNLRCILKNSQYPWMSWYQQDLQKQLQWLFTLRSPGDKEVKSLPGADYLATRVTDTELRLQVANMSQGRTLYCTCSAAGEVFFGKGTRLTVV.

With regard to this clone: At residue 11, the TCRdb protein departs from the DNA translation, so the protein shown here was derived from the DNA itself. Germline and genes: mouse. The CDR3 is cut off 3 residues early in the read; its end comes from the germline J gene. The chain has TRBV13-3 and TRBJ1-6; tentatively, D is TRBD1 (5 bases). TRBJ1-6 is an open reading frame whose function is uncertain. Germline V gene lookup returns CDR1 NNHDY and CDR2 SYVADS. The CDR3 is 14 amino acids. Incomplete CDR3 DNA: TGTGCCTGCAGTGACGTCCAGGGACTCCCGCCC. Protein product: CACSDVQGLPP. The CDR3 as a whole reads CACSDVQGLPPLYF.

With regard to this clone: Gene names and germline refer to mouse. With the read ending 4 residues before the CDR3 end, the germline J gene is used to fill in that end. The V gene is TRBV19, the J gene TRBJ2-1; TRBD2 agrees at 7 bases. CDR3 length: 14 amino acids. Germline V gene sequence: CDR1 FNHDT, CDR2 SITEND (reference sequence). Trimming cost V 1 base and J 4 bases; bases outside gene matches: 2. The CDR3 is CASSITDWYAEQFF. The CDR3 bases that were read are TGTGCCAGCAGTATAACGGACTGGTATGCT.